This TCR beta chain was documented in a study of blood T cell repertoires in COVID-19. Sequenced by immunoSEQ multiplex PCR; TCRdb stores in-frame clones only, minus some. Among roughly 150,000 clones listed, roughly 93% were seen once. The CDR3 spans 16 residues. Per germline, CDR1 SGDLS and CDR2 YYNGEE. The ends lost 0 bases at V and 1 base at J; junction bases unmatched: 4. The TCR originated in a man aged 18 to 29 with acute or convalescent COVID-19. Material for sequencing was peripheral blood. This chain uses TRBV9 with TRBJ1-1, with 9 bases identical to TRBD1. The CDR3 DNA reads TGTGCCAGCAGCGTAGAACAGGGGGCCCGGAACACTGAAGCTTTCTTT. This gives the protein CASSVEQGARNTEAFF.